This TCR beta chain was recovered during a study of cytomegalovirus exposure and HLA in healthy donors. Across the study: Among 350 to 500 genotyped donors, around 80% fell in the Caucasian-associated ancestry cluster.

General study findings and limits: Reported results showed that the classifier diagnosed cytomegalovirus status with high specificity and sensitivity.

The V gene end was trimmed by 4 bases and the J gene end by 4 bases; junction bases not matched to a gene: 7. Germline CDR1 and CDR2: GTSNPN and SVGIG (reference sequence). This CDR3 has 15 residues. The study ran its PCR with 60 Vbeta and 13 Jbeta primers. Data came from immunoSEQ multiplex PCR; TCRdb stores just in-frame clones and leaves some out. The sample yields approximately 100,000 clones, 65% to 80% seen once. As concerns this clone: The antigen remains undetermined.

This clonotype was sampled from a man aged 45-60 years in good health and CMV-seronegative. The chain uses TRBV30 and TRBJ2-2, with 9 bases identical to TRBD2. The material sequenced was PBMCs. The CDR3 bases are TGTGCCTGGATTAACAGCGGGAGGTCCACCGGGGAGCTGTTTTTT. This translates into CAWINSGRSTGELFF.